What follows is one T cell receptor beta chain and its context. This entry belongs to a study of blood T cell repertoires in COVID-19. For the study at large: PBMCs, B-cell-depleted T cells, or T cells provided the cDNA or gDNA that made up the material.

In germline, CDR1 is GTSNPN, CDR2 SVGIG (reference sequence). The CDR3 spans 15 residues. The germline V and J ends were trimmed by 3 bases and 3 bases, with 17 bases remaining between them. Enrollment of patients from Seattle took place during active infection, with longitudinal follow-up. The method was immunoSEQ multiplex PCR; TCRdb's version includes in-frame clones alone and lacks a portion of them. The sample has more than 300,000 clones, more than 75% seen once. Sequencing was done on a sample of peripheral blood. This clonotype was sampled from a woman aged 45-65 years with COVID-19, enrolled during active disease. The gene calls are TRBV30 and TRBJ1-2; D is perhaps TRBD1 (6 bases). CDR3 residues: CAWRTQGRGDYGYTF. For the CDR3, the DNA is TGTGCCTGGAGAACACAGGGACGGGGCGACTATGGCTACACCTTC.